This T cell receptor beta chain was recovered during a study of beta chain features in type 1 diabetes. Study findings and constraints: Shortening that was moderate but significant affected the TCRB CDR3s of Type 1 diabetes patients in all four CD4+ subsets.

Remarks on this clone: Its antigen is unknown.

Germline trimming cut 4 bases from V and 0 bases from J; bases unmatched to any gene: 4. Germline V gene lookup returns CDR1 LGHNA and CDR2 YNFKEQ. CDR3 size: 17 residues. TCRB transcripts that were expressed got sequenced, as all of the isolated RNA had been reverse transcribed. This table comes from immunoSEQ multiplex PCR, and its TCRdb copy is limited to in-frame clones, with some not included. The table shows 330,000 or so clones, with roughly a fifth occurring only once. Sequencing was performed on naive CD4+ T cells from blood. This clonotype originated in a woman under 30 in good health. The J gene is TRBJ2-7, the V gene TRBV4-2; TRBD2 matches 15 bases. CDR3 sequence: CASSLGLAGGISYEQYF. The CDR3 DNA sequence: TGTGCCAGCAGCCTCGGACTAGCGGGAGGGATCTCCTACGAGCAGTACTTC.